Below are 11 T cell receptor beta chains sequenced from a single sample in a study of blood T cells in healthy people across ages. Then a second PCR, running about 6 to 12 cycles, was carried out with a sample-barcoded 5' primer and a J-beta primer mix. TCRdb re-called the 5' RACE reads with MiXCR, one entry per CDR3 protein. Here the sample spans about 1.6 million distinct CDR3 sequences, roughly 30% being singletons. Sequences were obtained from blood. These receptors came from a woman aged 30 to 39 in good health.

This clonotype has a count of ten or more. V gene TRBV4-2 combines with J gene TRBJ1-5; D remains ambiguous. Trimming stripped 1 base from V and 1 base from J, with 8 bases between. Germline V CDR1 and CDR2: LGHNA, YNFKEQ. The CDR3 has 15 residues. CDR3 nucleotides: TGTGCCAGCAGCCAAGGGACCGGGAGCAATCAGCCCCAGCATTTT. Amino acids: CASSQGTGSNQPQHF.

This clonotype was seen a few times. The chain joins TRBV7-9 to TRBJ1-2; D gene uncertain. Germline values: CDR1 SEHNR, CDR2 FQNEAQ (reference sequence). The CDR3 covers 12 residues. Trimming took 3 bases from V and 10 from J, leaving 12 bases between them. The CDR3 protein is CASSFEQFDYTF. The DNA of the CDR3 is TGTGCCAGCAGCTTCGAACAGTTCGACTACACCTTC.

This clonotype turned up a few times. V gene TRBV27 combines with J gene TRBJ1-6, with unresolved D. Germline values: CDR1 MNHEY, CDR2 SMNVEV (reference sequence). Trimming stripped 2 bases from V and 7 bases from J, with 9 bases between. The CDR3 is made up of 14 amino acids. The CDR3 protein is CASSLGDLNSPLHF. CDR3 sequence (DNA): TGTGCCAGCAGTTTAGGAGACCTCAATTCACCCCTCCACTTT.

CDR3 in amino acids: CAIRAGQRGEKLFF. The DNA for the CDR3 is TGTGCCATCAGAGCGGGACAGAGAGGTGAAAAACTGTTTTTT. The V gene is TRBV10-3, the J gene TRBJ1-4, with 7 positions matching TRBD1. Germline trimming cut 6 bases from V and 7 bases from J; bases unmatched to any gene: 8. The CDR3 has 14 residues. The germline V gene has CDR1 ENHRY and CDR2 SYGVKD.

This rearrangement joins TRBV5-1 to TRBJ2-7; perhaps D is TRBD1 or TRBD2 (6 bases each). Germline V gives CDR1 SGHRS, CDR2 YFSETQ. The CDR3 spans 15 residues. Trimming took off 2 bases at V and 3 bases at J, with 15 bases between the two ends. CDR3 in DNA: TGCGCCAGCAGCTTCGGGGGCAGCGTCCTCTACGAGCAGTACTTC. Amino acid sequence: CASSFGGSVLYEQYF. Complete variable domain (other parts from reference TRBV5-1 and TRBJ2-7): KAGVTQTPRYLIKTRGQQVTLSCSPISGHRSVSWYQQTPGQGLQFLFEYFSETQRNKGNFPGRFSGRQFSNSRSEMNVSTLELGDSALYLCASSFGGSVLYEQYFGPGTRLTVT.

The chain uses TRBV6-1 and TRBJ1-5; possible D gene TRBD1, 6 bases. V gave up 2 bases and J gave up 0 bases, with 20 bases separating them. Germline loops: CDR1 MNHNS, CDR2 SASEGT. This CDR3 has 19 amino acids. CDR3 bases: TGTGCCAGCAGTGAATTTTGGCAAACAGGGCCCCTTAGCAATCAGCCCCAGCATTTT. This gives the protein CASSEFWQTGPLSNQPQHF.

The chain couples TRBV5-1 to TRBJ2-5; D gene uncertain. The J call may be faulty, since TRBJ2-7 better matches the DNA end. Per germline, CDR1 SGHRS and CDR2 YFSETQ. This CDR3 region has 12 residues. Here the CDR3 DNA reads TGCGCCAGCAGCTCCGAGAGGTACGAGCAGTACTTC. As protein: CASSSERYEQYF.

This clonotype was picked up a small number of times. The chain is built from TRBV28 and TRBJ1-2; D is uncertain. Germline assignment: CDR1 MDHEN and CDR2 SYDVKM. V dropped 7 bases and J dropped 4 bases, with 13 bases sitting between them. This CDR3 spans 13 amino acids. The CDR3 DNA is TGTGCCAGCAACTCACGTGCCGTCTATGGCTACACCTTC. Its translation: CASNSRAVYGYTF.

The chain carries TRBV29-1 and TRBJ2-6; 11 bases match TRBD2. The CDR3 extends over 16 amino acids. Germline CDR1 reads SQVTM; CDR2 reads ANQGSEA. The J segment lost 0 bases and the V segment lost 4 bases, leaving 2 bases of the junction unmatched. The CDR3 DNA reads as TGCAGCGTTGTAGCGGGGGGGCGCTCTGGGGCCAACGTCCTGACTTTC. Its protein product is CSVVAGGRSGANVLTF.

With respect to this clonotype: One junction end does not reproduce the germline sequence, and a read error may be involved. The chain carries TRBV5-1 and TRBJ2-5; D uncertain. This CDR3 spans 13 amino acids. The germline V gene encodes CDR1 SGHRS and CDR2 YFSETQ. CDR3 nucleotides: TGCGCCAGCAGCCAGGATCATCCGGAGACCCGGTACTTC. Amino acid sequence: CASSQDHPETRYF.

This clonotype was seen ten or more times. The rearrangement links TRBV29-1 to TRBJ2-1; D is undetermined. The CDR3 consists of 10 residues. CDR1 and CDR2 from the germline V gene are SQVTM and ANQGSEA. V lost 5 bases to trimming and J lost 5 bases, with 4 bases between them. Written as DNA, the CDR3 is TGCAGCGTTTCCAACAATGAGCAGTTCTTC. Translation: CSVSNNEQFF.